This T cell receptor (beta chain) came from a study of blood T cell repertoires in COVID-19. As handled by the study authors: Reference gene primer amplification gave estimated nucleated cell counts. Some clones are missing from TCRdb's copy, which holds only in-frame ones; the method was immunoSEQ multiplex PCR. V and J calls plus clone size are reproduced from that table; the DNA served to infer D and trimming. This table holds 390,000 or so clones, 70% to 90% found once. Germline V gene sequence: CDR1 SGDLS, CDR2 YYNGEE. The V and J ends lost 0 bases and 1 base respectively, with 9 bases between them. The CDR3 is 15 amino acids.

The chain carries TRBV9 and TRBJ2-3; TRBD2 is a possible D gene (5 bases). Input material: peripheral blood. The receptor was isolated from a woman in her 30s with COVID-19, enrolled during active disease. The CDR3 sequence is CASSVEGSGTDTQYF. The CDR3 coding sequence is TGTGCCAGCAGCGTAGAAGGTAGCGGCACAGATACGCAGTATTTT.